A single sample gave rise to the 30 T cell receptor beta chains below, sequenced in a study of T cells expressing NK-cell markers (dated by TCRdb to the early 2020s). Library preparation employed 5' RACE. TCRdb lists the instrument as Illumina HiSeq 2000. TCRdb reanalyzed the reads, keeping one entry per CDR3 protein sequence and omitting DNA. The sample has about 460,000 distinct CDR3 sequences on record. 1.4% to 1.5% of the sample goes to the ten largest clones. Sequencing was performed on blood T cells: a sorted CD56 or NKG2C T cell subset, CD4+ or CD8+ T cells, or bulk PBMC T cells (not recorded which). These receptors came from a woman aged 45 to 65 in good health. Donor details come from another sample of the same person, matched by shared clones.

V usage is TRBV12-3 or TRBV12-4 and J usage is TRBJ1-5. The CDR3 covers 13 residues. The CDR3 spells CASSPPGVQPQHF.

The chain joins TRBV20-1 to TRBJ1-6. The CDR3 runs 12 residues. Germline CDR1 is DFQATT and CDR2 is SNEGSKA (reference sequence). This chain's CDR3 is CSASRRGSPLHF.

The genes are TRBV29-1 and TRBJ1-2. Germline CDR1 reads SQVTM; CDR2 reads ANQGSEA. CDR3 size: 11 residues. CDR3 loop: CSVVEIYGYTF.

The chain couples TRBV4-1 to TRBJ1-5. The CDR3 is 13 amino acids. CDR1 and CDR2 (germline): MGHRA, YSYEKL. This chain's CDR3 is CASSQVKIGPQHF.

CDR3 region: CASSPGRSLQWETQYF. The chain employs TRBV11-1 and TRBJ2-5; no DNA is available, so the TRBD1 call from TCRdb remains unchecked. Per the germline V gene, CDR1 is SGHAT and CDR2 is FQDESV (reference sequence). The CDR3 consists of 16 residues.

The genes are TRBV6-6 and TRBJ1-2; TCRdb reports TRBD1, a call that lacks DNA to check it against. CDR3 length equals 16 residues. Germline CDR1 reads MNHNY; CDR2 reads SVGAGI (reference sequence). CDR3 sequence reads: CASSYGGTGGFDGYTF.

The CDR3 sequence is CSARLLWASGMGNEQFF. The rearrangement links TRBV20-1 to TRBJ2-1; TCRdb reports TRBD2, a call that lacks DNA to check it against. Germline assignment: CDR1 DFQATT and CDR2 SNEGSKA (reference sequence). The CDR3 is 17 residues long.

The chain carries TRBV3-1 and TRBJ2-2; the D call from TCRdb, TRBD2, cannot be confirmed without DNA. The CDR3 is made up of 16 amino acids. The germline V gene has CDR1 LGHDT and CDR2 YNNKEL (reference sequence). The CDR3 sequence is CASSPTPGLYTGELFF.

The chain combines TRBV20-1 with TRBJ2-1. The germline V gene has CDR1 DFQATT and CDR2 SNEGSKA (reference sequence). The CDR3 contains 11 residues. Here the CDR3 reads CSAATIDEQFF.

V and J are TRBV20-1 and TRBJ2-1; TCRdb's D gene call, TRBD2, goes unchecked for lack of DNA. The CDR3 covers 22 residues. Looked up from germline, CDR1 is DFQATT and CDR2 is SNEGSKA (reference sequence). The CDR3 is CSARESKRTGRKREGLYNEQFF.

The V gene is TRBV19, the J gene TRBJ2-7; TCRdb selects TRBD1, and the lack of DNA leaves this call unchecked. The V gene's germline CDR1 is LNHDA and CDR2 SQIVND (reference sequence). CDR3 length: 13 amino acids. The CDR3 sequence: CASSIGQGIEQYF.

This chain connects TRBV29-1 to TRBJ2-7; the D gene TCRdb calls, TRBD2, cannot be checked with no DNA. Germline V gene data show CDR1 as SQVTM and CDR2 as ANQGSEA. The CDR3 has 14 amino acids. CDR3 protein: CSVVRSGKLREQYF.

The chain links TRBV28 to TRBJ1-2; TCRdb names TRBD1, which stays unverified in the absence of DNA. Looked up from germline, CDR1 is MDHEN and CDR2 is SYDVKM. The CDR3 consists of 21 residues. CDR3 protein: CASSPRGVRTGGNMANYGYTF.

V usage is TRBV14 and J usage is TRBJ1-6. Per the germline V gene, CDR1 is SGHDN and CDR2 is FVKESK. There are 14 residues in the CDR3. CDR3 protein: CASSQEATSSPLHF.

The chain joins TRBV10-3 to TRBJ1-2; no DNA is available, so the TRBD1 call from TCRdb remains unchecked. This CDR3 spans 16 amino acids. Germline V gene data show CDR1 as ENHRY and CDR2 as SYGVKD. CDR3 amino acids: CAISESLGQGAYGYTF.

The rearrangement uses TRBV7-9 and TRBJ1-2. Germline V lookup: CDR1 SEHNR, CDR2 FQNEAQ (reference sequence). This CDR3 has 14 amino acids. The CDR3 sequence is CASSTGTEIRGYTF. The full variable domain, in which reference TRBV7-9 and TRBJ1-2 provide the parts outside the CDR3, is DTGVSQNPRHKITKRGQNVTFRCDPISEHNRLYWYRQTLGQGPEFLTYFQNEAQLEKSRLLSDRFSAERPKGSFSTLEIQRTEQGDSAMYLCASSTGTEIRGYTFGSGTRLTVV.

The V call is TRBV12-3 or TRBV12-4, the J call TRBJ2-3; TCRdb indicates TRBD1, and absent DNA this call remains unverified. The CDR3 length is 14 residues. The CDR3 reads CASSPLLGTDTQYF.

The gene calls are TRBV9 and TRBJ2-4. CDR1 and CDR2 from the germline V gene are SGDLS and YYNGEE. The CDR3 is 14 residues long. The CDR3 reads CASSVGATGNIQYF.

V is TRBV7-2 and J is TRBJ2-2; TCRdb proposes TRBD2, but this gene call is untestable without DNA. Germline V lookup: CDR1 SGHTA, CDR2 FQGNSA. This CDR3 has 14 residues. CDR3 amino acids: CASSLGLLTGELFF.

The CDR3 sequence is CASSVATGSISHF. The V call is TRBV9, the J call TRBJ2-4. The CDR3 covers 13 residues. Germline V lookup: CDR1 SGDLS, CDR2 YYNGEE.

This chain uses TRBV10-1 with TRBJ2-1; the D call of TRBD1 rests on TCRdb alone, since no DNA is present to check it. Germline values: CDR1 WNHNN, CDR2 SYGVQD (reference sequence). There are 15 residues in the CDR3. The CDR3 reads CASSDAPGVTNEQFF.

This chain links TRBV19 with TRBJ2-1; TCRdb's assignment of TRBD2 cannot be checked, as there is no DNA. Looked up from germline, CDR1 is LNHDA and CDR2 is SQIVND (reference sequence). The CDR3 spans 14 residues. This CDR3 reads CASSSTPGLAEQFF.

V is TRBV5-1 and J is TRBJ2-1. Germline-derived CDR1 and CDR2 are SGHRS and YFSETQ. This CDR3 contains 13 residues. CDR3 loop: CASSLAVLNEQFF.

CDR3: CASTQTRGRGTEAFF. J is TRBJ1-1 and V is TRBV11-2; TCRdb returns TRBD1, unconfirmable since there is no DNA. This CDR3 has 15 residues. Looked up from germline, CDR1 is SGHAT and CDR2 is FQNNGV. The whole variable domain, remainder taken from reference TRBV11-2 and TRBJ1-1, is EAGVAQSPRYKIIEKRQSVAFWCNPISGHATLYWYQQILGQGPKLLIQFQNNGVVDDSQLPKDRFSAERLKGVDSTLKIQPAKLEDSAVYLCASTQTRGRGTEAFFGQGTRLTVV.

The chain combines TRBV19 with TRBJ2-4; the TCRdb call, TRBD2, lacks DNA for checking. The germline V gene encodes CDR1 LNHDA and CDR2 SQIVND (reference sequence). CDR3 length: 15 residues. The CDR3 reads CASSIGLGRSDIQYF.

The CDR3 is CASSYGERYEQYF. V gene TRBV6-5 combines with J gene TRBJ2-7. This CDR3 region has 13 residues. The germline V gene encodes CDR1 MNHEY and CDR2 SVGAGI.

This chain connects TRBV10-3 to TRBJ2-7; TCRdb indicates TRBD1, and absent DNA this call remains unverified. The germline V gene encodes CDR1 ENHRY and CDR2 SYGVKD. The CDR3 runs to 15 residues. CDR3 in amino acids: CAISEPGGNSYEQYF.

The chain uses TRBV10-3 and TRBJ2-2; TCRdb returns TRBD1, unconfirmable since there is no DNA. CDR1 and CDR2 from the germline V gene are ENHRY and SYGVKD. The CDR3 contains 14 residues. The CDR3 loop reads CATLGQGATGELFF.

The chain uses TRBV9 and TRBJ2-4; there is no DNA to check the TCRdb D call of TRBD1. The germline gives CDR1 SGDLS, CDR2 YYNGEE. This CDR3 has 17 residues. CDR3 in amino acids: CASSPGMTGLAKNIQYF.

V and J are TRBV3-1 and TRBJ1-5; the TCRdb call, TRBD1, lacks DNA for checking. This CDR3 contains 15 residues. Germline V gene lookup returns CDR1 LGHDT and CDR2 YNNKEL (reference sequence). The CDR3 spells CASSSRTDSNQPQHF. The full variable domain, rest sourced from reference TRBV3-1 and TRBJ1-5, is DTAVSQTPKYLVTQMGNDKSIKCEQNLGHDTMYWYKQDSKKFLKIMFSYNNKELIINETVPNRFSPKSPDKAHLNLHINSLELGDSAVYFCASSSRTDSNQPQHFGDGTRLSIL.